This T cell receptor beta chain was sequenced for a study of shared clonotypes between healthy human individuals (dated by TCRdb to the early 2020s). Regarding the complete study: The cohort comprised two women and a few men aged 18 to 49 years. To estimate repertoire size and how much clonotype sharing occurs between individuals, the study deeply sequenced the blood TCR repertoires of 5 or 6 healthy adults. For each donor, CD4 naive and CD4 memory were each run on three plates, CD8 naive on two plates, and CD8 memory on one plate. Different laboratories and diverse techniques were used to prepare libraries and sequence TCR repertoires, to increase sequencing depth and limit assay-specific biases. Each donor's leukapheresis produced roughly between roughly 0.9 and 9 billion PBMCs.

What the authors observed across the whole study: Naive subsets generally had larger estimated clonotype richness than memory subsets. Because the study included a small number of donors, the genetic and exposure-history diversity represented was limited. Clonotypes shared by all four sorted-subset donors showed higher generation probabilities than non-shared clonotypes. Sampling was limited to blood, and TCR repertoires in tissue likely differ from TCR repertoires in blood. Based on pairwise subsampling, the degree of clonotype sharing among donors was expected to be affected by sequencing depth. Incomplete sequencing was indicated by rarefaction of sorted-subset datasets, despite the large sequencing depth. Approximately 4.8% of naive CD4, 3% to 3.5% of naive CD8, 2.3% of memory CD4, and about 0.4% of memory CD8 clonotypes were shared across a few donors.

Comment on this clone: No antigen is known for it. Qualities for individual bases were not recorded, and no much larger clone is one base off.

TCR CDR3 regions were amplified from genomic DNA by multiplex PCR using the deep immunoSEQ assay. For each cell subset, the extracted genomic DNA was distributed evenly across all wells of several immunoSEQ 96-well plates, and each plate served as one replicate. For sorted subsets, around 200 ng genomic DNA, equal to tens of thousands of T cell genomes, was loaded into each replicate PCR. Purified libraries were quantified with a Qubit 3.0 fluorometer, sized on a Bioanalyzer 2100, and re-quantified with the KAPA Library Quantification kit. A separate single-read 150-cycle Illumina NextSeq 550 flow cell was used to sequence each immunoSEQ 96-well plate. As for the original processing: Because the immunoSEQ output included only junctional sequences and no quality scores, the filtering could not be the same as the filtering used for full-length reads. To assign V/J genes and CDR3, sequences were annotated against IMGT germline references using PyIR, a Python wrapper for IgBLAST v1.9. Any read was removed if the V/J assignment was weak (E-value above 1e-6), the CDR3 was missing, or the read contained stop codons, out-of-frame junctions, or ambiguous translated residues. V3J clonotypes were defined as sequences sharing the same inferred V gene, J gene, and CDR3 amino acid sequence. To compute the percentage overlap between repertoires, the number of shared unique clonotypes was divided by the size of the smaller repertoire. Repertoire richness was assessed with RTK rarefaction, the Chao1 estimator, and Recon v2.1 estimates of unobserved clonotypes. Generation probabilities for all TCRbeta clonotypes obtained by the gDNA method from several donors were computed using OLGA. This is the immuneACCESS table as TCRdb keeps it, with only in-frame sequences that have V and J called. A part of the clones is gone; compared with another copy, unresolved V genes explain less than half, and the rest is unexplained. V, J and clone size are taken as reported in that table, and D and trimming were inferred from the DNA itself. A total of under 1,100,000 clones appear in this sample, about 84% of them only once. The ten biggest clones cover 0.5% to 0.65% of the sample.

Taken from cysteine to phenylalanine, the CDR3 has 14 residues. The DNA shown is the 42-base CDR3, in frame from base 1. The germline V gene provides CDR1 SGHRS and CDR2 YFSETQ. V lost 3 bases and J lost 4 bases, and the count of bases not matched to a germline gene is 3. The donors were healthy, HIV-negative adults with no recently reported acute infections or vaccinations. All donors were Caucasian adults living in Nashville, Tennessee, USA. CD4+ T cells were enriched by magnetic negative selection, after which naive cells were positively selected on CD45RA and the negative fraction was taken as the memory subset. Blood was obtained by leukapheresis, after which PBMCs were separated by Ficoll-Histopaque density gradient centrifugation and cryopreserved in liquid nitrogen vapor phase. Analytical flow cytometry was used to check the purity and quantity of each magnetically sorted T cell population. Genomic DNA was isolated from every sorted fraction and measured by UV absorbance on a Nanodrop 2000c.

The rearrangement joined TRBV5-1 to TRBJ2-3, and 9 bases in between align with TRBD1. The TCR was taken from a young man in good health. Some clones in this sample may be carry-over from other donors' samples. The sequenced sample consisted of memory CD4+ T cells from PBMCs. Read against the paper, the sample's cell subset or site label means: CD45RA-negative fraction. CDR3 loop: CASSSGTGSDTQYF. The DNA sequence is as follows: TGCGCCAGCAGCTCCGGGACAGGGTCAGATACGCAGTATTTT.